This T cell receptor (beta chain) comes out of a study of blood T cell repertoires in COVID-19. TCRdb keeps only in-frame clones here, not all; method: immunoSEQ multiplex PCR. The sample lists around 300,000 clones, roughly 88% occurring once. The V end was cut by 1 base, the J end by 5 bases, with 14 bases between. CDR3 length equals 15 residues. Germline loops: CDR1 SGHTA, CDR2 FQGNSA. This rearrangement joins TRBV7-2 to TRBJ2-5, with D maybe TRBD1 (6 bases). The receptor was isolated from a woman in her forties or fifties with active or convalescent COVID-19. Material for sequencing was peripheral blood. DNA of the CDR3: TGTGCCAGCAGCTTAGTTGGGGGCGCCGGGGAGACCCAGTACTTC. It yields the protein CASSLVGGAGETQYF.